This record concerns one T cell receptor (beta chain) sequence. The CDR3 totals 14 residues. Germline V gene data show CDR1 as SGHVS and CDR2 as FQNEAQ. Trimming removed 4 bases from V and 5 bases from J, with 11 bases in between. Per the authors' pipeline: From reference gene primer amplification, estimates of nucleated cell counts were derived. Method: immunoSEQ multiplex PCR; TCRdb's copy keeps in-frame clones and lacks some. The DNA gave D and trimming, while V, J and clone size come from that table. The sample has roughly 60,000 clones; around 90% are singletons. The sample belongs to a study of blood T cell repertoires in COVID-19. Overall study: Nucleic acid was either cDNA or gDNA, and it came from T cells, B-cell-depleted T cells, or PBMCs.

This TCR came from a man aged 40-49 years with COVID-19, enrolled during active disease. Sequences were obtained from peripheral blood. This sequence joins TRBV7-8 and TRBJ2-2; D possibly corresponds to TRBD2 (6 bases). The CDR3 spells CASSWDFGTGELFF. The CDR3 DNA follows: TGTGCCAGCAGCTGGGACTTCGGAACCGGGGAGCTGTTTTTT.